These 18 T cell receptor beta chains share one sample of origin, sequenced in a study of early T cells in non-severe SARS-CoV-2 infection. One entry per CDR3 protein, called by TCRdb with MiXCR from the 5' RACE reads. The sample shows 65,000 to 95,000 distinct CDR3 sequences, roughly 9.4% of them seen only once. Sequenced material: whole blood. These TCRs come from an adult who was a healthcare worker with PCR-confirmed SARS-CoV-2 infection or an uninfected control (not recorded which).

This sequence joins TRBV20-1 and TRBJ2-1, with 8 bases lining up with TRBD2. Germline values: CDR1 DFQATT, CDR2 SNEGSKA (reference sequence). This CDR3 region has 15 residues. J gave up 4 bases and V 6 bases, and 11 bases lay outside the gene matches. The DNA for the CDR3 is TGCAGTGCCCTGAGGACTAGCCTCTTATACAATGAGCAGTTCTTC. It is translated as CSALRTSLLYNEQFF.

There are a few counts of this clonotype. V gene TRBV7-3 combines with J gene TRBJ2-1, with D possibly being TRBD1 or TRBD2 (5 bases each). This CDR3 comprises 16 residues. Trimming pared 1 base from V and 5 bases from J, leaving 15 bases between. Germline assignment: CDR1 SGHTA and CDR2 FQGTGA. Here the CDR3 DNA reads TGTGCCAGCAGCTTAAATGGGGGAGCGAGGAACAATGAGCAGTTCTTC. Protein sequence: CASSLNGGARNNEQFF.

The chain links TRBV5-1 to TRBJ2-5, with D perhaps TRBD1 (6 bases). The ends were cut back, 3 bases at V and 1 base at J, with 7 bases in the middle. CDR1 is SGHRS, CDR2 YFSETQ, per germline. The CDR3 loop spans 13 amino acids. CDR3 nucleotides: TGCGCCAGCAGCTGGGACATCCAAGAGACCCAGTACTTC. As protein: CASSWDIQETQYF.

This clonotype was observed a few times. The genes are TRBV5-1 and TRBJ2-7; 10 positions match TRBD1. Per the germline V gene, CDR1 is SGHRS and CDR2 is YFSETQ. With V trimmed by 5 bases and J by 5 bases, 16 bases remained unmatched. The CDR3 loop spans 17 amino acids. CDR3 protein: CASRRLPTGQGYDEQYF. In DNA, the CDR3 is TGCGCCAGCAGGCGCCTCCCGACGGGACAGGGGTATGACGAGCAGTACTTC.

CDR3 sequence reads: CAIGRDTQYF. CDR3 sequence (DNA): TGTGCCATCGGAAGAGATACGCAGTATTTT. The genes are TRBV10-3 and TRBJ2-3, with D unresolved. Germline V gene lookup returns CDR1 ENHRY and CDR2 SYGVKD. The CDR3 runs 10 residues. Trimming removed 8 bases from V and 5 bases from J, with 5 bases in between.

The V and J genes are TRBV11-2 and TRBJ1-2; 8 positions match TRBD1. The CDR3 is 14 residues long. The ends lost 1 base at V and 6 bases at J; junction bases unmatched: 4. Germline assignment: CDR1 SGHAT and CDR2 FQNNGV. The CDR3 bases are TGTGCCAGCAGCTTAGGCAGGGGGCTCGATGGCTACACCTTC. It is translated as CASSLGRGLDGYTF. The variable domain in full, with the rest retrieved from reference TRBV11-2 and TRBJ1-2, is EAGVAQSPRYKIIEKRQSVAFWCNPISGHATLYWYQQILGQGPKLLIQFQNNGVVDDSQLPKDRFSAERLKGVDSTLKIQPAKLEDSAVYLCASSLGRGLDGYTFGSGTRLTVV.

This clonotype was observed many times. This chain links TRBV6-2 or TRBV6-3 with TRBJ2-5; D is undetermined. This CDR3 region has 12 residues. V lost 5 bases to trimming and J lost 0 bases, with 4 bases between them. CDR1 and CDR2 (germline): MNHEY, SVGEGT. The CDR3 coding sequence is TGTGCCAGCAGTGCGTACCAAGAGACCCAGTACTTC. It yields the protein CASSAYQETQYF.

V is TRBV12-3 or TRBV12-4 and J is TRBJ2-3, with a tentative D call TRBD2 (7 bases). Trimming left V 3 bases short and J 5 bases short, with 12 bases between. The CDR3 length is 14 residues. CDR3 sequence reads: CASSFGGRGDTQYF. The CDR3 nucleotides read TGTGCCAGCAGTTTCGGGGGGCGAGGAGATACGCAGTATTTT.

This clonotype was picked up many times. CDR3 protein: CASRDSGITYNEQFF. CDR3 bases: TGTGCCAGTAGGGATAGCGGGATCACCTACAATGAGCAGTTCTTC. The rearrangement links TRBV19 to TRBJ2-1; 8 nucleotides line up with TRBD2. This CDR3 comprises 15 residues. Germline values: CDR1 LNHDA, CDR2 SQIVND (reference sequence). J was trimmed by 2 bases and V by 6 bases; bases with no gene match: 6. The entire variable domain, with the rest obtained from reference TRBV19 and TRBJ2-1, is as follows: DGGITQSPKYLFRKEGQNVTLSCEQNLNHDAMYWYRQDPGQGLRLIYYSQIVNDFQKGDIAEGYSVSREKKESFPLTVTSAQKNPTAFYLCASRDSGITYNEQFFGPGTRLTVL.

The rearrangement links TRBV5-1 to TRBJ2-2; no firm D call. The V gene lost 2 bases and the J gene lost 3 bases, with 11 bases spanning the gap. Germline CDR1 and CDR2: SGHRS and YFSETQ. The CDR3 runs to 15 residues. The CDR3 DNA is TGCGCCAGCAGCTTAAGCCCGGTGGACACCGGGGAGCTGTTTTTT. Translation gives CASSLSPVDTGELFF.

This chain joins TRBV3-1 and TRBJ1-6, with a tentative D call TRBD1 (5 bases). The V end was cut by 1 base, the J end by 6 bases, with 7 bases between. The CDR3 spans 14 residues. Looked up from germline, CDR1 is LGHDT and CDR2 is YNNKEL (reference sequence). The CDR3 DNA is TGTGCCAGCAGCCAAGGGGACTTTAATTCACCCCTCCACTTT. Amino acids: CASSQGDFNSPLHF.

This chain uses TRBV5-4 with TRBJ2-1; 16 bases match TRBD2. Germline V CDR1 and CDR2: SGHNT, YYREEE (reference sequence). J was trimmed by 7 bases and V by 3 bases; bases with no gene match: 7. The CDR3 totals 17 residues. The chain's CDR3 is CASSSGTSGRVWNEQFF. DNA for the CDR3: TGTGCCAGCAGCTCCGGGACTAGCGGGAGGGTCTGGAATGAGCAGTTCTTC.

V is TRBV7-2 and J is TRBJ2-1; 7 nucleotides line up with TRBD2. Germline CDR1 SGHTA, CDR2 FQGNSA. The CDR3 length is 13 residues. Germline trimming cut 3 bases from V and 8 bases from J; bases unmatched to any gene: 4. Here the CDR3 DNA reads TGTGCCAGCAGCTTCACGGGAGGCGATGAGCAGTTCTTC. Encoded protein: CASSFTGGDEQFF.

This clonotype showed up just a few times. The chain has TRBV5-1 and TRBJ1-2; unclear D gene. The V gene lost 4 bases and the J gene lost 0 bases, with 13 bases spanning the gap. CDR3 length equals 15 residues. The germline gives CDR1 SGHRS, CDR2 YFSETQ. The CDR3 coding sequence is TGCGCCAGCAGCAAGGAGATGGAAGCTAACTATGGCTACACCTTC. Translating it yields CASSKEMEANYGYTF.

The chain links TRBV3-1 to TRBJ2-3, with TRBD2 matching over 11 bases. The CDR3 contains 15 residues. Germline assignment: CDR1 LGHDT and CDR2 YNNKEL (reference sequence). The J segment lost 4 bases and the V segment lost 3 bases, leaving 3 bases of the junction unmatched. The CDR3 DNA sequence: TGTGCCAGCAGCCATCGGACTAGCGGGCCAGATACGCAGTATTTT. Translation: CASSHRTSGPDTQYF.

This clonotype was recorded at least ten times. The V gene is TRBV27, the J gene TRBJ2-2; perhaps D is TRBD1 or TRBD2 (5 bases each). The germline V gene encodes CDR1 MNHEY and CDR2 SMNVEV (reference sequence). Trimming left V 5 bases short and J 0 bases short, with 10 bases between. The CDR3 runs 15 residues. The CDR3 region is CASSPGTTNTGELFF. The CDR3 nucleotides read TGTGCCAGCAGTCCAGGGACGACGAACACCGGGGAGCTGTTTTTT.

This clonotype was observed a handful of times. This chain connects TRBV12-3 or TRBV12-4 to TRBJ1-4; 10 nucleotides match TRBD1. The CDR3 has 14 residues. Trimming cost V 7 bases and J 6 bases; bases outside gene matches: 5. The CDR3 protein is CASTMTGGDEKLFF. CDR3 nucleotides: TGTGCCAGCACCATGACAGGGGGCGATGAAAAACTGTTTTTT.

The V gene is TRBV27, the J gene TRBJ1-2; maybe TRBD1 (5 bases). Germline assignment: CDR1 MNHEY and CDR2 SMNVEV (reference sequence). The CDR3 length is 16 residues. Trimming took off 4 bases at V and 5 bases at J, with 20 bases between the two ends. CDR3 in DNA: TGTGCCAGCAGTTCCCCGGGAAACCGGGGGTTTTATGGCTACACCTTC. It is translated as CASSSPGNRGFYGYTF.